Each of the 21 T cell receptor beta chains below was sequenced from the same sample in a study of shared clonotypes between healthy human individuals. Assay: immunoSEQ multiplex PCR; the TCRdb copy retains only in-frame clones and omits some. The table has about 2 million clones, just under 95% seen once. Only CD45RO-negative cells positively selected for CCR7 counted as naive CD8 cells, so terminally differentiated effector memory CD45RA+ cells were excluded. Sequenced: naive CD8+ T cells sorted from blood. Receptors originate from a man between 18 and 35 years old in good health.

The CDR3 DNA is TGTGCCTGCTCGGGACTACCCATCAGCCACGATGAGCAGTTCTTC. Protein sequence: CACSGLPISHDEQFF. This chain connects TRBV30 to TRBJ2-1; 7 bases match TRBD2. Germline loops: CDR1 GTSNPN, CDR2 SVGIG (reference sequence). CDR3 size: 15 residues. Germline trimming cut 6 bases from V and 8 bases from J; bases unmatched to any gene: 16.

V and J are TRBV2 and TRBJ2-5; D tentatively reads TRBD1 or TRBD2 (6 bases each). The V end was cut by 4 bases, the J end by 5 bases, with 20 bases between. The CDR3 length is 16 residues. Germline V gene lookup returns CDR1 SNHLY and CDR2 FYNNEI. DNA for the CDR3: TGTGCCAGCAGTGGGGACTGGACAGTCTCGGGCGAGACCCAGTACTTC. Translated: CASSGDWTVSGETQYF.

The chain combines TRBV28 with TRBJ2-1, with unresolved D. Trimming stripped 7 bases from V and 7 bases from J, with 8 bases between. Germline CDR1 MDHEN, CDR2 SYDVKM. The CDR3 is made up of 11 amino acids. For the CDR3, the DNA is TGTGCCAGCACCCGGTTGAATGAGCAGTTCTTC. Encoded protein: CASTRLNEQFF.

V is TRBV29-1 and J is TRBJ2-3; 8 nucleotides align to TRBD2. There are 16 residues in the CDR3. Germline CDR1 SQVTM, CDR2 ANQGSEA. CDR3 nucleotide sequence: TGCAGTCTAATGGCTCAGCGGGAGCGAGCTTCGGATACGCAGTATTTT. It encodes CSLMAQRERASDTQYF.

With regard to this clone: The same CDR3 is also encoded by other DNA sequences in this sample. The chain recombines TRBV18 with TRBJ2-7, with D hard to call. The CDR3 runs 13 residues. Trimming took 2 bases from V and 0 from J, leaving 5 bases between them. Germline V lookup: CDR1 KGHSH, CDR2 LQKENI. The CDR3 spells CASSPTGSYEQYF. CDR3 nucleotides: TGTGCCAGCTCACCAACGGGCTCCTACGAGCAGTACTTC.

On this clone itself: The sample contains more than one DNA sequence encoding this CDR3. The V and J genes are TRBV2 and TRBJ1-1; D gene unclear. The CDR3 contains 12 residues. Germline assignment: CDR1 SNHLY and CDR2 FYNNEI. Trimming shortened V by 2 bases and J by 5 bases, and 6 bases separated the two germline ends. DNA for the CDR3: TGTGCCAGCAGTGAAATGGTTACTGAAGCTTTCTTT. Protein: CASSEMVTEAFF. The full variable domain, rest sourced from reference TRBV2 and TRBJ1-1, is EPEVTQTPSHQVTQMGQEVILRCVPISNHLYFYWYRQILGQKVEFLVSFYNNEISEKSEIFDDQFSVERPDGSNFTLKIRSTKLEDSAMYFCASSEMVTEAFFGQGTRLTVV.

The V call is TRBV7-8, the J call TRBJ2-2; D is uncertain. The CDR3 has 12 amino acids. CDR1 SGHVS and CDR2 FQNEAQ come from the germline V gene. Trimming shortened V by 7 bases and J by 3 bases, and 6 bases separated the two germline ends. The CDR3 DNA is TGTGCCAGCACCAAAGACACCGGGGAGCTGTTTTTT. It encodes CASTKDTGELFF. The whole variable domain, filled in from reference TRBV7-8 and TRBJ2-2, reads GAGVSQSPRYKVAKRGQDVALRCDPISGHVSLFWYQQALGQGPEFLTYFQNEAQLDKSGLPSDRFFAERPEGSVSTLKIQRTQQEDSAVYLCASTKDTGELFFGEGSRLTVL.

The V call is TRBV13, the J call TRBJ2-2; D unclear. The germline V gene has CDR1 PRHDT and CDR2 FYEKMQ (reference sequence). The germline V and J ends were trimmed by 1 base and 0 bases, with 12 bases remaining between them. This CDR3 is 17 amino acids long. The CDR3 DNA follows: TGTGCCAGCAGCTTAGCGGAACACTACTCGAACACCGGGGAGCTGTTTTTT. Translated, it gives CASSLAEHYSNTGELFF.

The rearrangement uses TRBV9 and TRBJ2-3, with D maybe TRBD1 (6 bases). V dropped 2 bases and J dropped 1 base, with 17 bases sitting between them. The CDR3 runs 17 residues. Germline CDR1 reads SGDLS; CDR2 reads YYNGEE. CDR3 in amino acids: CASSVQPGAGGTDTQYF. For the CDR3, the DNA is TGTGCCAGCAGCGTCCAACCCGGGGCAGGGGGCACAGATACGCAGTATTTT.

V gene TRBV21-1 combines with J gene TRBJ2-1; the D segment call TRBD2 is taken from the table without a DNA check. TRBV21-1 is a recognized pseudogene. CDR3 length: 15 residues. CDR3 loop: CASSKAHRDYGGQFF. The CDR3 DNA is TGTGCCAGCAGCAAGGCGCACCGGGACTACGGAGGGCAGTTCTTC.

This clone appeared a single time. This CDR3 is CASSYRRLETQYF. The CDR3 region has the DNA TGTGCCAGCAGTTATAGGAGGTTGGAGACCCAGTACTTC. The chain couples TRBV6-6 to TRBJ2-5, with D perhaps TRBD2 (5 bases). V was cut by 3 bases and J by 5 bases, with 10 bases left in between. Germline CDR1 MNHNY, CDR2 SVGAGI (reference sequence). The CDR3 consists of 13 residues.

The V gene is TRBV29-1, the J gene TRBJ2-1, with 9 bases matching TRBD2. This CDR3 spans 15 amino acids. The germline V gene encodes CDR1 SQVTM and CDR2 ANQGSEA. V shed 1 base and J 0 bases; nucleotides not matched to a gene: 1. The DNA of the CDR3 is TGCAGCGTTGAAGGACTAGCGGACTCCTACAATGAGCAGTTCTTC. Translation gives CSVEGLADSYNEQFF.

This chain connects TRBV10-1 to TRBJ2-3, with TRBD1 matching 7 bases. After removal of 9 bases from V and 0 bases from J, the junction contained 12 bases not matched to a gene. This CDR3 has 16 residues. Germline V CDR1 and CDR2: WNHNN, SYGVQD (reference sequence). For the CDR3, the DNA is TGCGCCAGAACCTATGCGACAGGGAAAAGCACAGATACGCAGTATTTT. Translation: CARTYATGKSTDTQYF.

V is TRBV7-2 and J is TRBJ2-2; D ambiguous. This CDR3 contains 13 residues. Germline CDR1 reads SGHTA; CDR2 reads FQGNSA. Between the trimmed V and J ends, which lost 1 base and 7 bases, there was a span of 7 bases. In DNA form, the CDR3 reads TGTGCCAGCAGCTTAGTATATGGCGGGGAGCTGTTTTTT. Its protein is CASSLVYGGELFF.

The chain is built from TRBV4-1 and TRBJ2-7; 9 nucleotides line up with TRBD2. V gave up 4 bases and J gave up 2 bases; unmatched junction bases: 9. The CDR3 is 16 amino acids. Germline lookup yields CDR1 MGHRA and CDR2 YSYEKL. CDR3 DNA sequence: TGCGCCAGCAGCCCTCTAGGGGTAGCGGGAGCCTACGAGCAGTACTTC. Protein product: CASSPLGVAGAYEQYF.

In regard to this clone: The sample carries other DNA sequences with the same CDR3. V gene TRBV7-9 combines with J gene TRBJ1-2, with TRBD1 matching over 7 bases. CDR3 length: 13 amino acids. Germline trimming cut 5 bases from V and 6 bases from J; bases unmatched to any gene: 6. Germline CDR1 SEHNR, CDR2 FQNEAQ (reference sequence). The CDR3 loop reads CASSANTGDGYTF. The CDR3 nucleotides read TGTGCCAGCAGCGCCAATACAGGGGATGGCTACACCTTC.

The V call is TRBV6-6, the J call TRBJ2-5; TRBD1 matches 10 bases. The V gene's germline CDR1 is MNHNY and CDR2 SVGAGI (reference sequence). This CDR3 region has 14 residues. J lost 3 bases, V lost 6 bases, and 4 bases had no gene match. The CDR3 DNA is TGTGCCAGCAGAGACAGGGGGCGCGAAGAGACCCAGTACTTC. This codes for CASRDRGREETQYF.

The CDR3 loop is CASSPTVDSYEQYF. Here the CDR3 DNA reads TGTGCCAGCAGTCCGACGGTGGACTCCTACGAGCAGTACTTC. The rearrangement links TRBV6-1 to TRBJ2-7; D ambiguous. V lost 5 bases, J lost 0 bases, and 11 bases lay in between. Germline lookup yields CDR1 MNHNS and CDR2 SASEGT. CDR3 size: 14 residues.

V gene TRBV6-1 combines with J gene TRBJ2-7; D is ambiguous. The CDR3 is made up of 14 amino acids. The ends were cut back, 2 bases at V and 4 bases at J, with 12 bases in the middle. Germline assignment: CDR1 MNHNS and CDR2 SASEGT. The CDR3 protein is CASSEWASHYEQYF. CDR3 DNA sequence: TGTGCCAGCAGTGAATGGGCAAGCCATTACGAGCAGTACTTC.

This clone is a singleton in its sample. The chain combines TRBV19 with TRBJ2-1; TRBD1 is a possible D gene (7 bases). V was cut by 6 bases and J by 12 bases, with 15 bases left in between. This CDR3 spans 12 amino acids. Germline loops: CDR1 LNHDA, CDR2 SQIVND (reference sequence). The CDR3 loop is CASSQGQGGQFF. The CDR3 DNA is TGTGCCAGTAGCCAGGGCCAGGGGGGGCAGTTCTTC.

Remarks on this clone: The identical CDR3 is also encoded by other nucleotide sequences in the sample. The V call is TRBV27, the J call TRBJ2-7; D is tentatively TRBD1 or TRBD2 (5 bases each). Germline CDR1 MNHEY, CDR2 SMNVEV (reference sequence). Trimming stripped 5 bases from V and 4 bases from J, with 9 bases between. The CDR3 consists of 12 residues. The CDR3 DNA reads TGTGCCAGCAGTGGGGGAACATACGAGCAGTACTTC. It yields the protein CASSGGTYEQYF.